The clone carrying this T cell receptor (beta chain) was counted ten times or more. The antigen remains undetermined. V lost 0 bases, J lost 1 base, and 14 bases lay in between. The CDR3 is made up of 17 amino acids. Germline CDR1 reads LGHNA; CDR2 reads YNFKEQ. Using RNA template, CDR3s of TCR alpha and beta were amplified with iRepertoire arm-PCR. Tissue mRNA or PBMC total RNA, roughly 100-400 ng, went into one-step reverse transcription and amplification. TCRdb re-called the multiplex PCR reads with MiXCR, one entry per CDR3 protein. The sample shows 44,000 or so distinct CDR3 sequences, around 20% of them seen only once. This entry is derived from a study of glioma-infiltrating T cells. Notes on the study in general: Very few CDR3 sequences were shared between tissue and blood.

The sample taken for sequencing was glioma tissue, nonneoplastic brain tissue, or PBMCs (not recorded which). V is TRBV4-2 and J is TRBJ2-3, with D unresolved. The receptor was isolated from a human donor with low-grade glioma or glioblastoma, undergoing nonglioma brain surgery, or in good health (not recorded which). The CDR3 loop is CASSQESAETRTDTQYF. Here the CDR3 DNA reads TGTGCCAGCAGCCAAGAATCGGCAGAAACTCGCACAGATACGCAGTATTTT.